This is a list of T cell receptor beta chains from one sample in a study of cytomegalovirus exposure and HLA in healthy donors. This table comes from immunoSEQ multiplex PCR, and its TCRdb copy is limited to in-frame clones, with some not included. Of tens of thousands of clones listed, approximately 97% are singletons. Sequencing used PBMCs. The receptors shown here come from a young man in good health and CMV-seronegative. CDR3s include the opening cysteine and the closing phenylalanine or tryptophan. A D gene is named only where the DNA matches it firmly.

V	D	J	CDR3
TRBV9	.	TRBJ1-1	CASSVGPANRASAEAFF
TRBV9	.	TRBJ2-5	CASSVGGVQETQYF
TRBV2	.	TRBJ2-2	CASNWETNTGELFF
TRBV6-1	.	TRBJ1-1	CASSYRSRAFF
TRBV7-2	.	TRBJ1-4	CASTVASDRSNEKLFF
TRBV29-1	.	TRBJ2-1	CSVESTGIKEQFF
TRBV7-3	TRBD2	TRBJ2-1	CASSASTSGSNEQFF
TRBV30	TRBD2	TRBJ2-5	CAWRATSGQETQYF
TRBV6-1	.	TRBJ2-5	CASILHGRETQYF
TRBV18	TRBD2	TRBJ2-5	CASSPRNSGIQETQYF
TRBV9	.	TRBJ2-1	CASRDLVPYRVDEQFF
TRBV30	TRBD2	TRBJ2-5	CAWSPTSGGQETQYF
TRBV6-9	.	TRBJ1-3	CASSRLGNTIYF
TRBV7-9	.	TRBJ1-5	CASSRSGEQPQHF
TRBV7-3	TRBD2	TRBJ2-7	CASSLSSGSSYEQYF
TRBV4-2	.	TRBJ2-6	CASSQEGTGANVLTF
TRBV7-2	TRBD1	TRBJ1-1	CASSLRGPNTEAFF
TRBV27	TRBD1	TRBJ2-7	CASSFDREYEQYF
TRBV7-9	TRBD1	TRBJ1-6	CASSPSGGQRDSPLHF
TRBV5-1	.	TRBJ2-1	CASSSTEYNEQFF
TRBV12-5	.	TRBJ2-3	CASGLGQLSTDTQYF
TRBV5-1	TRBD2	TRBJ2-3	CASSPGTSGTSTDTQYF
TRBV2	.	TRBJ1-1	CASSFMNTEAFF
TRBV5-1	TRBD1	TRBJ1-1	CASSLSWTGGETEAFF
TRBV2	TRBD1	TRBJ2-7	CASSGDRAYEQYF
TRBV27	TRBD1	TRBJ1-2	CASSAPGTGAPYGYTF
TRBV10-3	TRBD1	TRBJ1-2	CAISAGTGISSYTF
TRBV29-1	TRBD1	TRBJ2-4	CSVVDRDIQYF
TRBV19	TRBD2	TRBJ2-3	CASTSLTSPNADTQYF
TRBV4-2	.	TRBJ2-1	CASSQDVAELSYNEQFF
TRBV6-5	TRBD2	TRBJ2-1	CASSSGGGIYNEQFF